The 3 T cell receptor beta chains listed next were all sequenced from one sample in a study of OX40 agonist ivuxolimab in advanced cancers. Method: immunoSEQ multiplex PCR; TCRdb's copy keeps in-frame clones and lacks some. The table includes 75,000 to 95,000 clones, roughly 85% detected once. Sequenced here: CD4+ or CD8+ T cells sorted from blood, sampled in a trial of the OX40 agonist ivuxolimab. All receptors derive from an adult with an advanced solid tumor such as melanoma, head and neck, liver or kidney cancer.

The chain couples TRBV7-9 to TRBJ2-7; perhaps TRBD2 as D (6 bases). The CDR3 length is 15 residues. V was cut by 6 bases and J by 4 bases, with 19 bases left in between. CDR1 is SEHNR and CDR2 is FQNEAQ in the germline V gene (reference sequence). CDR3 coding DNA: TGTGCCAGCAGTCCCGGGAGCCTCCCGTCGTACGAGCAGTACGTC. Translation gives CASSPGSLPSYEQYV.

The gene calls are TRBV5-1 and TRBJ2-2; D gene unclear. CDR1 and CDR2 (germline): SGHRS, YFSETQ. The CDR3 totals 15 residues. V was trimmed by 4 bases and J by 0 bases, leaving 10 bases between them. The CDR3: CASSPDRANTGELFF. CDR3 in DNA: TGCGCCAGCAGCCCGGACCGAGCGAACACCGGGGAGCTGTTTTTT.

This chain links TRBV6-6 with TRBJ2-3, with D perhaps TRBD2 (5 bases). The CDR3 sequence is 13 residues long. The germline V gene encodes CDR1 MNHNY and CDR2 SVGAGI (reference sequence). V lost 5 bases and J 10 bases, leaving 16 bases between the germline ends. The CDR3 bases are TGTGCCAGCAGTGACTACCCCCTTGACGCGCAGTATTTT. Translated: CASSDYPLDAQYF.